The 28 T cell receptor beta chains below come from one sample, sequenced in a study of T cell clonality in common variable immunodeficiency. Repertoires were generated with immunoSEQ multiplex PCR, while TCRdb's copy carries only in-frame clones and drops some. This sample comprises about 37,000 clones, none seen once only. Sequences were obtained from peripheral blood mononuclear cells. These receptors were collected from a person aged 18 to 75 in good health.

This clone was recorded at least ten times. Coverage ceases 3 residues before the CDR3 finishes, and the germline J gene fills in the end. The V gene is TRBV20-1, the J gene TRBJ2-1, with TRBD1 matching over 8 bases. This CDR3 region has 17 residues. The V gene's germline CDR1 is DFQATT and CDR2 SNEGSKA (reference sequence). V dropped 3 bases and J dropped 4; count of bases not matched to a gene: 14. CDR3 bases read: TGCAGTGCTAGGCAGCAGGGGGCGAGGGGGGTTTACAATGAG. Protein sequence: CSARQQGARGVYNE. The whole CDR3 is CSARQQGARGVYNEQFF.

Sample share makes this clone medium-sized. The CDR3 is cut off 3 residues early in the read; its end comes from the germline J gene. The V call is TRBV24-1, the J call TRBJ1-6; 8 bases match TRBD1. From germline, CDR1 is KGHDR and CDR2 SFDVKD. V lost 9 bases to trimming and J lost 8 bases; unmatched junction nucleotides: 20. This CDR3 comprises 18 residues. CDR3 DNA (partial): TGTGCCACCCCCACCGAGGGTCCAGGGGGCAAGGGGGATTCACCC. Amino acid sequence: CATPTEGPGGKGDSP. From start to end, the CDR3 is CATPTEGPGGKGDSPLHF.

This clone was found many times. With the read ending 3 residues before the CDR3 end, the germline J gene is used to fill in that end. The chain recombines TRBV5-1 with TRBJ1-1; no clear D. The length of the CDR3 is 13 residues. The V and J ends lost 0 bases and 0 bases respectively, with 3 bases between them. Germline CDR1 is SGHRS and CDR2 is YFSETQ. The CDR3 DNA, read in part, is TGCGCCAGCAGCTTGGGTATGAACACTGAA. Translation: CASSLGMNTE. The full CDR3 reads CASSLGMNTEAFF.

This clone was seen ten or more times. The CDR3 goes on 3 residues after the read ends, and that part is filled in from the germline J gene. The chain employs TRBV27 and TRBJ2-7, with D possibly TRBD2 on 6 matching bases. Germline V lookup: CDR1 MNHEY, CDR2 SMNVEV (reference sequence). The CDR3 runs to 14 residues. The V and J ends lost 6 bases and 2 bases respectively, with 14 bases between them. The sequenced part of the CDR3 DNA is TGTGCCAGCAGACCGGGACTGAGAACCTACGAG. It specifies CASRPGLRTYE. The entire CDR3 protein is CASRPGLRTYEQYF.

This clone was seen at least ten times. Read coverage stops 3 residues before the CDR3 terminus; the germline J gene supplies the remainder. The V call is TRBV7-9, the J call TRBJ1-3; no clear D. CDR1 SEHNR and CDR2 FQNEAQ come from the germline V gene (reference sequence). This CDR3 contains 15 residues. V lost 3 bases and J lost 0, with 9 bases in between. The CDR3 DNA, read in part, is TGTGCCAGCAGCTTCCGATCACTCTCTGGAAACACC. Protein: CASSFRSLSGNT. The whole CDR3 protein reads CASSFRSLSGNTIYF.

This clone was seen ten or more times. CDR3 bases read: TGTGCCAGTAGTAACGGGGGGGAA. Residues: CASSNGGE. The CDR3 in its entirety is CASSNGGEAFF. V is TRBV19 and J is TRBJ1-1, with a tentative D call TRBD1 (5 bases). The CDR3 goes on 3 residues after the read ends, and that part is filled in from the germline J gene. Germline CDR1 and CDR2: LNHDA and SQIVND (reference sequence). The length of the CDR3 is 11 residues.

This clone occurred many times. The sequence runs out 3 residues before the end of the CDR3; the remainder is reconstructed from the germline J gene. This sequence joins TRBV29-1 and TRBJ2-1; D gene ambiguous. Germline V CDR1 and CDR2: SQVTM, ANQGSEA. This CDR3 spans 12 amino acids. V lost 5 bases and J 9 bases, leaving 14 bases between the germline ends. Partial CDR3 DNA: TGCAGCGTTTATAAACCCCGCGGTGAG. It specifies CSVYKPRGE. The whole CDR3 protein reads CSVYKPRGEQFF.

In this sample, this clone turned up many times. The sequenced fragment ends 3 residues before the CDR3 boundary, so the rest is inferred from the germline J gene. The chain couples TRBV7-9 to TRBJ2-7; D is unclear. Germline lookup yields CDR1 SEHNR and CDR2 FQNEAQ (reference sequence). V gave up 3 bases and J gave up 4 bases, with 10 bases separating them. There are 13 residues in the CDR3. Partial CDR3 DNA: TGTGCCAGCAGCTTGACTCCTTATTACGAG. Encoded protein: CASSLTPYYE. The CDR3, in full, reads CASSLTPYYEQYF.

This clone was recorded a few times. Sequencing ends 3 residues short of the CDR3 end; the germline J gene provides the rest. The chain has TRBV29-1 and TRBJ1-2, with D perhaps TRBD1 (6 bases). CDR1 and CDR2 from the germline V gene are SQVTM and ANQGSEA. The CDR3 consists of 13 residues. This CDR3 is CSGTDSIARGYTF. The part of the CDR3 DNA that was read is TGCAGCGGGACAGACAGCATCGCTAGAGGC.

Many counts were recorded for this clone. The CDR3 end lies 3 residues beyond the end of the read and is filled in from the germline J gene. The chain has TRBV12-3 or TRBV12-4 and TRBJ2-5; D gene unclear. The CDR3 consists of 13 residues. V lost 3 bases and J lost 5, with 10 bases in between. The sequenced part of the CDR3 DNA is TGTGCCAGCAGTTTGTTCCAGAGGGAGACC. Protein: CASSLFQRET. The entire CDR3 protein reads CASSLFQRETQYF.

With respect to this clone: The read comes to an end 3 residues before the CDR3 does, leaving the germline J gene to fill in the end. The chain employs TRBV18 and TRBJ1-6; 9 bases are shared with TRBD1. Unmatched junction bases numbered 9, after V lost 5 bases and J lost 7 bases. Germline values: CDR1 KGHSH, CDR2 LQKENI. The length of the CDR3 is 16 residues. The CDR3 region is CASSSGTGRANSPLHF. Incomplete CDR3 DNA: TGTGCCAGCTCAAGTGGGACAGGGAGAGCAAATTCACCC.

This clone was counted ten times or more. Read data end 3 residues before the CDR3 end; the end is taken from the germline J gene. This chain connects TRBV6-1 to TRBJ2-5; the D gene is possibly TRBD1 (6 bases). Trimming left V 0 bases short and J 0 bases short, with 11 bases between. CDR1 is MNHNS, CDR2 SASEGT, per germline. There are 16 residues in the CDR3. Incomplete CDR3 DNA: TGTGCCAGCAGTGAAGCCTGGACAGCGTACCAAGAGACC. Protein sequence: CASSEAWTAYQET. The whole CDR3 is CASSEAWTAYQETQYF.

This clone occurred many times. Partial CDR3 DNA: TGCGCCAGCAGCCAAGTACCGTCTAGCCATCAAGAGGCG. It encodes CASSQVPSSHQEA. Given in full, the CDR3 is CASSQVPSSHQEAQYF. This chain links TRBV4-1 with TRBJ2-3, with D tentatively TRBD2 (5 bases). The read comes to an end 3 residues before the CDR3 does, leaving the germline J gene to fill in the end. The CDR3 consists of 16 residues. The germline V gene encodes CDR1 MGHRA and CDR2 YSYEKL.

This clone has ten or more counts. The read gets to within 3 residues of the CDR3 end, and the germline J gene fills in the rest. This chain uses TRBV7-9 with TRBJ1-1; a possible D gene is TRBD1 (5 bases). The CDR3 has 14 amino acids. The ends were cut back, 1 base at V and 5 bases at J, with 11 bases in the middle. Per the germline V gene, CDR1 is SEHNR and CDR2 is FQNEAQ (reference sequence). Partial CDR3 DNA: TGTGCCAGCAGCTTAGTCAGGGAGGGAACTGAA. Its translation is CASSLVREGTE. The full-length CDR3 reads as CASSLVREGTEAFF.

This clone was seen repeatedly, ten times or more. Coverage ceases 3 residues before the CDR3 finishes, and the germline J gene fills in the end. This chain joins TRBV20-1 and TRBJ1-5; 10 bases match TRBD1. The ends lost 5 bases at V and 6 bases at J; junction bases unmatched: 10. Germline V lookup: CDR1 DFQATT, CDR2 SNEGSKA (reference sequence). The CDR3 is 15 residues long. The CDR3: CSAQRQGAGGQPQHF. The CDR3 bases that were read are TGCAGTGCTCAGCGACAGGGGGCTGGGGGTCAGCCC.

This clone was counted at least ten times. The read stops 3 residues short of the end of the CDR3; the missing end is completed from the germline J gene. The rearrangement joins TRBV20-1 to TRBJ2-7; 7 bases fit TRBD2. CDR1 and CDR2 from the germline V gene are DFQATT and SNEGSKA (reference sequence). Germline trimming cut 0 bases from V and 0 bases from J; bases unmatched to any gene: 2. This CDR3 has 14 amino acids. CDR3 DNA (partial): TGCAGTGCTAGAGAAGGCGGGAGCTCCTACGAG. Translation gives CSAREGGSSYE. The full CDR3 sequence reads CSAREGGSSYEQYF.

This clone came up many times. At one boundary the junction diverges from the germline segment, which might be a read error. The read terminates 3 residues before the CDR3 end, so the remaining end is supplied by the germline J gene. V usage is TRBV5-4 and J usage is TRBJ1-2; D possibly corresponds to TRBD1 (6 bases). This CDR3 comprises 13 residues. CDR1 SGHNT and CDR2 YYREEE come from the germline V gene (reference sequence). The sequenced CDR3 bases are TGTGCCAGCAGCTTGACAGGGAACTCTGGC. Translated: CASSLTGNSG. The entire CDR3 reads CASSLTGNSGYTF.

This clone was counted at least ten times. The read ends 3 residues before the CDR3 terminus; that terminus is restored from the germline J gene. The rearrangement joins TRBV6-1 to TRBJ1-4; D is ambiguous. Germline V gene data show CDR1 as MNHNS and CDR2 as SASEGT. This CDR3 spans 15 amino acids. The ends were cut back, 3 bases at V and 0 bases at J, with 8 bases in the middle. The DNA read from the CDR3 is TGTGCCAGCAGTGACGTCCGGGCAACTAATGAAAAA. This gives the protein CASSDVRATNEK. The whole CDR3 is CASSDVRATNEKLFF.

Ten or more counts support this clone. The CDR3 DNA, read in part, is TGTGCCAGCAGTGAAGCGACAGGAATCGCCTACGAG. Residues: CASSEATGIAYE. The CDR3, in full, reads CASSEATGIAYEQYF. The chain employs TRBV6-1 and TRBJ2-7, with D tentatively TRBD1 (6 bases). The CDR3 is cut off 3 residues early in the read; its end comes from the germline J gene. Trimming removed 0 bases at V and 2 bases at J, with 11 bases between. The germline gives CDR1 MNHNS, CDR2 SASEGT. This CDR3 comprises 15 residues.

This clone was picked up many times. The read comes to an end 3 residues before the CDR3 does, leaving the germline J gene to fill in the end. The V gene is TRBV5-1, the J gene TRBJ2-2; a weak D match, TRBD1 (5 bases). Germline CDR1 and CDR2: SGHRS and YFSETQ. The CDR3 is 15 residues long. Trimming removed 4 bases at V and 1 base at J, with 11 bases between. CDR3 DNA (partial): TGCGCCAGCAGCCAAACCCAGGGGAACACCGGGGAG. Translation gives CASSQTQGNTGE. The whole CDR3 sequence reads CASSQTQGNTGELFF.

This clone was observed at least ten times. The read falls 3 residues short of the CDR3 end, and the missing part is taken from the germline J gene. The chain has TRBV5-8 and TRBJ1-4; TRBD1 is a possible D gene (5 bases). The V end lost 3 bases, the J end lost 8 bases, and 14 bases lay between the germline ends. This CDR3 is built from 14 residues. The germline CDR1 and CDR2 sequences are SGHTS and YDEGEE. The sequenced part of the CDR3 DNA is TGTGCCAGCAGCTCGACAGCCCCGAGGGAAAAA. It codes for CASSSTAPREK. The entire CDR3 protein reads CASSSTAPREKLFF.

This clone was detected many times. The read stops 3 residues short of the end of the CDR3; the missing end is completed from the germline J gene. The chain employs TRBV5-1 and TRBJ2-7, with D tentatively TRBD2 (5 bases). Trimming cost V 2 bases and J 1 base, with 10 bases left between them. The CDR3 totals 14 residues. Germline CDR1 is SGHRS and CDR2 is YFSETQ. CDR3 DNA, as far as it was read: TGCGCCAGCAGCTTCCTAGCTCGATCCTACGAG. Amino acids: CASSFLARSYE. The complete CDR3 reads CASSFLARSYEQYF.

This clone has at least ten counts. The read finishes 3 residues shy of the CDR3 end, and the germline J gene is used to complete it. This sequence joins TRBV5-1 and TRBJ1-2, with a possible D match to TRBD1 (5 bases). Germline V gives CDR1 SGHRS, CDR2 YFSETQ. The CDR3 contains 13 residues. Here the CDR3 reads CASSSTSGKGYTF. The sequenced CDR3 bases are TGCGCCAGCAGCTCTACCTCAGGGAAGGGC.

A remark on this clone: The read ends 3 residues shy of where the CDR3 ends; the end is completed using the germline J gene. The gene calls are TRBV5-1 and TRBJ2-1, with TRBD1 identical over 8 bases. J was trimmed by 9 bases and V by 2 bases; bases with no gene match: 7. CDR3 size: 14 residues. Per germline, CDR1 SGHRS and CDR2 YFSETQ. CDR3: CASSFGAGGSEQFF. Partial CDR3 DNA: TGCGCCAGCAGCTTCGGGGCAGGGGGCAGTGAG.

This clone occurred many times. Sequencing ends 3 residues short of the CDR3 end; the germline J gene provides the rest. This chain links TRBV7-2 with TRBJ1-2; 7 bases line up with TRBD1. The CDR3 is made up of 15 amino acids. Germline CDR1 is SGHTA and CDR2 is FQGNSA. The CDR3 loop is CASSGGITGAGGYTF. The part of the CDR3 DNA that was read is TGTGCCAGCAGCGGTGGGATAACAGGGGCTGGGGGC. Drawing the rest from reference TRBV7-2 and TRBJ1-2, the complete variable domain is GAGVSQSPSNKVTEKGKDVELRCDPISGHTALYWYRQSLGQGLEFLIYFQGNSAPDKSGLPSDRFSAERTGGSVSTLTIQRTQQEDSAVYLCASSGGITGAGGYTFGSGTRLTVV.

This clone was seen repeatedly, ten times or more. With the read ending 3 residues before the CDR3 end, the germline J gene is used to fill in that end. The genes are TRBV10-3 and TRBJ2-5, with a tentative D call TRBD2 (5 bases). In germline, CDR1 is ENHRY, CDR2 SYGVKD. The CDR3 sequence is 13 residues long. Trimming removed 7 bases from V and 4 bases from J, with 13 bases in between. CDR3 DNA (partial): TGTGCCATCAATGGACTGAGCGGAGAGACC. Translated: CAINGLSGET. The whole CDR3 reads CAINGLSGETQYF.

Ten or more counts support this clone. The DNA ends 3 residues before the CDR3 does, and the rest of the CDR3 is filled in from the germline J gene. The gene calls are TRBV4-1 and TRBJ2-1, with TRBD2 matching 8 bases. With V trimmed by 4 bases and J by 2 bases, 10 bases remained unmatched. Germline CDR1 and CDR2: MGHRA and YSYEKL. The length of the CDR3 is 17 residues. The sequenced CDR3 bases are TGCGCCAGCAGCCCCGCGACGAGCGGGGGCCCCTACAATGAG. Translated, it gives CASSPATSGGPYNE. The full CDR3 is CASSPATSGGPYNEQFF.

The sample holds a few counts of this clone. Read coverage stops 3 residues before the CDR3 terminus; the germline J gene supplies the remainder. This chain uses TRBV19 with TRBJ1-1; 8 bases map to TRBD1. The CDR3 covers 13 residues. V shed 3 bases, J shed 7 bases, and the junction held 4 bases outside the gene matches. CDR1 LNHDA and CDR2 SQIVND come from the germline V gene (reference sequence). The covered CDR3 bases are TGTGCCAGTAGTATCCCAGGACAGGGTGAA. Translated, it gives CASSIPGQGE. The entire CDR3 is CASSIPGQGEAFF.